These 30 T cell receptor beta chains share one sample of origin, sequenced in a study of cytomegalovirus exposure and HLA in healthy donors. PCR employed 60 Vbeta and 13 Jbeta primers. The protocol was immunoSEQ multiplex PCR, while the TCRdb copy is restricted to in-frame clones and leaves out a portion. This sample has roughly 120,000 clones, with approximately 80% found just once. What was sequenced was PBMCs. The receptors here all came from a man aged 45-60 years in good health and CMV-seropositive.

The rearrangement joins TRBV29-1 to TRBJ2-7; TRBD2 aligns across 9 bases. CDR1 SQVTM and CDR2 ANQGSEA come from the germline V gene. The CDR3 covers 13 residues. Trimming removed 4 bases from V and 3 bases from J; junction bases left unmatched: 4. CDR3 sequence reads: CSVASGDLYEQYF. CDR3 nucleotides: TGCAGCGTTGCTAGCGGGGACCTCTACGAGCAGTACTTC.

The rearrangement uses TRBV7-8 and TRBJ2-2; D not certain. Per the germline V gene, CDR1 is SGHVS and CDR2 is FQNEAQ. The V end lost 4 bases, the J end lost 15 bases, and 12 bases lay between the germline ends. The CDR3 has 11 amino acids. As DNA, the CDR3 is TGTGCCAGCAGCTCCCGAGAGTTGTTGTTTTTT. Translation: CASSSRELLFF.

The sample holds a few counts of this clone. The chain has TRBV4-2 and TRBJ1-5; a weak D match, TRBD1 (5 bases). The CDR3 has 15 residues. CDR1 and CDR2 from the germline V gene are LGHNA and YNFKEQ. Trimming removed 3 bases at V and 6 bases at J, with 15 bases between. The CDR3 loop is CASSQVTGSGQPQHF. CDR3 coding DNA: TGTGCCAGCAGCCAGGTTACAGGCTCAGGTCAGCCCCAGCATTTT.

The chain combines TRBV5-1 with TRBJ1-1; 9 bases line up with TRBD1. Per germline, CDR1 SGHRS and CDR2 YFSETQ. This CDR3 contains 15 residues. V trimming: 4 bases; J trimming: 5 bases; junction bases outside the gene matches: 9. CDR3 in amino acids: CASSLGQGRNTEAFF. The CDR3 DNA sequence: TGCGCCAGCAGCCTCGGACAGGGGAGAAATACTGAAGCTTTCTTT.

The table lists this clone with a few counts. The chain combines TRBV7-2 with TRBJ1-3, with D unclear. Germline V gives CDR1 SGHTA, CDR2 FQGNSA. The CDR3 loop spans 14 amino acids. Trimming took off 5 bases at V and 3 bases at J, with 11 bases between the two ends. CDR3 nucleotides: TGTGCCAGCAGCCAGATGGCTCTTGGAAACACCATATATTTT. This translates into CASSQMALGNTIYF.

This sequence joins TRBV6-5 and TRBJ1-2; 12 nucleotides align to TRBD1. Germline V gene sequence: CDR1 MNHEY, CDR2 SVGAGI. The length of the CDR3 is 14 residues. V lost 8 bases and J lost 7; bases outside the gene matches: 8. The CDR3 sequence is CASGTGQGARGYTF. The CDR3 bases are TGTGCCAGCGGAACGGGACAGGGGGCGCGTGGCTACACCTTC.

Written as DNA, the CDR3 is TGTGCCAGCAGTTTATGGCAGCCGGGACAGGGCGATTCACCCCTCCACTTT. Translated: CASSLWQPGQGDSPLHF. The chain joins TRBV28 to TRBJ1-6, with 9 bases that match TRBD1. Germline CDR1 MDHEN, CDR2 SYDVKM. V lost 0 bases and J lost 8; bases outside the gene matches: 8. This CDR3 has 17 amino acids.

The chain joins TRBV5-1 to TRBJ1-2; 9 nucleotides match TRBD1. This CDR3 has 15 amino acids. The V segment lost 4 bases and the J segment 4 bases; nucleotides outside the gene matches: 8. Germline V gene data show CDR1 as SGHRS and CDR2 as YFSETQ. The CDR3 bases are TGCGCCAGCAGCCCGGGGACAGGGCTGGGCTATGGCTACACCTTC. It yields the protein CASSPGTGLGYGYTF.

A few counts support this clone. The chain recombines TRBV5-4 with TRBJ1-4; 9 nucleotides line up with TRBD1. V dropped 4 bases and J dropped 4; count of bases not matched to a gene: 11. CDR1 and CDR2 from the germline V gene are SGHNT and YYREEE (reference sequence). The CDR3 totals 17 residues. CDR3 sequence: CASSPSTTGGINEKLFF. The CDR3 coding sequence is TGTGCCAGCAGCCCATCAACCACAGGGGGCATTAATGAAAAACTGTTTTTT. The whole variable domain, remainder taken from reference TRBV5-4 and TRBJ1-4, is ETGVTQSPTHLIKTRGQQVTLRCSSQSGHNTVSWYQQALGQGPQFIFQYYREEENGRGNFPPRFSGLQFPNYSSELNVNALELDDSALYLCASSPSTTGGINEKLFFGSGTQLSVL.

The chain couples TRBV29-1 to TRBJ2-5, with TRBD1 matching over 7 bases. The germline CDR1 and CDR2 sequences are SQVTM and ANQGSEA. The V gene end was trimmed by 6 bases and the J gene end by 7 bases; junction bases not matched to a gene: 8. The CDR3 length is 12 residues. The CDR3 region has the DNA TGCAGCGTCGAAAGGGGGCAGGGGACCCAGTACTTC. This codes for CSVERGQGTQYF. Complete variable domain (other parts from reference TRBV29-1 and TRBJ2-5): SAVISQKPSRDICQRGTSLTIQCQVDSQVTMMFWYRQQPGQSLTLIATANQGSEATYESGFVIDKFPISRPNLTFSTLTVSNMSPEDSSIYLCSVERGQGTQYFGPGTRLLVL.

V is TRBV7-9 and J is TRBJ2-1, with D possibly being TRBD1 (6 bases). Germline CDR1 and CDR2: SEHNR and FQNEAQ (reference sequence). CDR3 length: 15 amino acids. V shed 4 bases and J shed 8 bases, with 18 bases lying between them. CDR3: CASSSGTQRQYEQFF. The DNA for the CDR3 is TGTGCCAGCAGCTCCGGGACACAACGCCAATATGAGCAGTTCTTC.

The J gene is TRBJ2-1, the V gene TRBV5-1; D is perhaps TRBD2 (6 bases). V gave up 0 bases and J gave up 7 bases, with 14 bases separating them. The length of the CDR3 is 15 residues. CDR1 SGHRS and CDR2 YFSETQ come from the germline V gene. CDR3 sequence reads: CASSLGAAGRNEQFF. The CDR3 nucleotides read TGCGCCAGCAGCTTGGGAGCGGCAGGGAGGAATGAGCAGTTCTTC.

This clone has a handful of counts. The V gene is TRBV18, the J gene TRBJ1-5; D unclear. Per germline, CDR1 KGHSH and CDR2 LQKENI. The CDR3 has 16 residues. Between the trimmed V and J ends, which lost 2 bases and 4 bases, there was a span of 15 bases. The CDR3 loop reads CASSPDPVGGNQPQHF. CDR3 bases: TGTGCCAGCTCACCAGATCCAGTAGGCGGAAATCAGCCCCAGCATTTT.

This clone was seen a handful of times. The chain has TRBV7-2 and TRBJ2-7; 8 bases are shared with TRBD2. Germline assignment: CDR1 SGHTA and CDR2 FQGNSA. This CDR3 is 12 amino acids long. J lost 7 bases, V lost 5 bases, and 4 bases had no gene match. CDR3 in amino acids: CASSRPGGEQYF. The CDR3 DNA reads TGTGCCAGCAGCCGCCCGGGGGGGGAGCAGTACTTC.

The chain is built from TRBV4-1 and TRBJ1-2; D call uncertain. Germline V CDR1 and CDR2: MGHRA, YSYEKL. Trimming stripped 1 base from V and 10 bases from J, with 19 bases between. The CDR3 sequence is 15 residues long. This CDR3 reads CASSQAGGFSGFYTF. CDR3 bases: TGCGCCAGCAGCCAAGCAGGAGGGTTTAGCGGGTTCTACACCTTC.

This clone was seen a few times. The chain has TRBV10-2 and TRBJ2-7; 7 nucleotides line up with TRBD2. Trimming cost V 3 bases and J 11 bases; bases outside gene matches: 10. CDR3 length: 13 residues. Looked up from germline, CDR1 is WSHSY and CDR2 is SAAADI. The CDR3 sequence is CASSDPRSGEEYF. In DNA form, the CDR3 reads TGCGCCAGCAGTGACCCCAGGAGCGGGGAGGAGTACTTC.

There are a few counts of this clone. The V and J genes are TRBV7-9 and TRBJ2-6, with D hard to call. V was cut by 3 bases and J by 10 bases, with 7 bases left in between. This CDR3 is built from 12 residues. Germline V lookup: CDR1 SEHNR, CDR2 FQNEAQ (reference sequence). The CDR3, as DNA: TGTGCCAGCAGCTTTCTACCTAACGTCCTGACTTTC. It specifies CASSFLPNVLTF.

The chain has TRBV10-3 and TRBJ1-4; no definite D call. V was shortened by 5 bases and J by 10 bases, with 14 bases between the two germline ends. The CDR3 is made up of 13 amino acids. The germline V gene encodes CDR1 ENHRY and CDR2 SYGVKD. DNA for the CDR3: TGTGCCATCAGTCCGAGTGAGGGTCTAAAACTGTTTTTT. The encoded protein is CAISPSEGLKLFF.

The chain couples TRBV19 to TRBJ1-5; D is uncertain. The CDR3 sequence is 16 residues long. The ends were cut back, 6 bases at V and 2 bases at J, with 17 bases in the middle. Germline CDR1 is LNHDA and CDR2 is SQIVND (reference sequence). CDR3 in amino acids: CASSPSAGWGNQPQHF. The CDR3 nucleotides are TGTGCCAGTAGCCCATCCGCGGGTTGGGGCAATCAGCCCCAGCATTTT.

CDR3 protein: CASKDSHQETQYF. CDR3 nucleotide sequence: TGTGCCAGCAAAGACAGCCACCAAGAGACCCAGTACTTC. This sequence joins TRBV28 and TRBJ2-5; possible D gene TRBD1, 5 bases. The V gene lost 7 bases and the J gene lost 0 bases, with 9 bases spanning the gap. This CDR3 spans 13 amino acids. Germline V CDR1 and CDR2: MDHEN, SYDVKM.

The CDR3 region has the DNA TGTGCCAGCAGGCCCTGGGGGGTCTCATCCGCCCAAAACCTAAACTATGGCTACACCTTC. This sequence encodes CASRPWGVSSAQNLNYGYTF. V gene TRBV27 combines with J gene TRBJ1-2; a possible D gene is TRBD1 (5 bases). The CDR3 is made up of 20 amino acids. CDR1 and CDR2 (germline): MNHEY, SMNVEV (reference sequence). V shed 6 bases and J shed 2 bases, with 31 bases lying between them.

V gene TRBV27 combines with J gene TRBJ2-3; 8 nucleotides agree with TRBD2. Germline V gives CDR1 MNHEY, CDR2 SMNVEV (reference sequence). The J segment lost 0 bases and the V segment lost 3 bases, leaving 5 bases of the junction unmatched. The CDR3 has 16 amino acids. The CDR3 loop is CASSFSRTSSTDTQYF. Written as DNA, the CDR3 is TGTGCCAGCAGTTTCTCCAGGACTAGCAGCACAGATACGCAGTATTTT.

The chain carries TRBV10-3 and TRBJ2-7, with 10 bases fitting TRBD2. CDR1 is ENHRY, CDR2 SYGVKD, per germline. V dropped 2 bases and J dropped 7; count of bases not matched to a gene: 5. CDR3 size: 14 residues. The CDR3 loop reads CAISERLAGVEQYF. The CDR3, as DNA: TGTGCCATCAGTGAGCGGCTAGCGGGAGTTGAGCAGTACTTC.

The chain uses TRBV7-2 and TRBJ2-5; 10 bases are a match to TRBD2. Trimming took 2 bases from V and 3 from J; bases not matched to a gene: 0. This CDR3 spans 14 amino acids. Germline CDR1 and CDR2: SGHTA and FQGNSA. The CDR3 loop reads CASSLTSGKETQYF. The CDR3 nucleotides are TGTGCCAGCAGCTTAACTAGCGGGAAAGAGACCCAGTACTTC.

The V gene is TRBV20-1, the J gene TRBJ1-5; D is undetermined. From germline, CDR1 is DFQATT and CDR2 SNEGSKA (reference sequence). The CDR3 runs to 10 residues. Trimming left V 5 bases short and J 4 bases short, with 3 bases between. The CDR3 DNA sequence: TGCAGTGCTCCTAATCAGCCCCAGCATTTT. Amino acid sequence: CSAPNQPQHF.

This chain uses TRBV9 with TRBJ2-7; possibly TRBD1 for D (6 bases). The CDR3 runs 15 residues. Trimming took 4 bases from V and 0 from J, leaving 14 bases between them. Per germline, CDR1 SGDLS and CDR2 YYNGEE. CDR3 amino acids: CASSKATGSSYEQYF. CDR3 DNA sequence: TGTGCCAGCAGCAAGGCCACAGGGAGCTCCTACGAGCAGTACTTC.

There are a few counts of this clone. The chain employs TRBV9 and TRBJ1-3, with 9 bases aligning to TRBD1. The CDR3 runs 16 residues. CDR1 is SGDLS, CDR2 YYNGEE, per germline. The junction had 8 bases not matched to a gene; V was cut back by 2 bases and J by 5 bases. Written as DNA, the CDR3 is TGTGCCAGCAGCGTGACGGACAGGGGAGGAAGAAACACCATATATTTT. This translates into CASSVTDRGGRNTIYF.

This clone was observed a single time. V usage is TRBV14 and J usage is TRBJ2-1; 12 nucleotides agree with TRBD2. The CDR3 is 17 residues long. Germline V gene data show CDR1 as SGHDN and CDR2 as FVKESK. V trimming: 1 base; J trimming: 8 bases; junction bases outside the gene matches: 9. DNA of the CDR3: TGTGCCAGCAGCCAAGCTGTACTAGCGGGAGGATGGTATGAGCAGTTCTTC. It is translated as CASSQAVLAGGWYEQFF.

V usage is TRBV5-1 and J usage is TRBJ1-2; 7 bases map to TRBD1. After removal of 3 bases from V and 4 bases from J, the junction contained 3 bases not matched to a gene. The CDR3 consists of 13 residues. Germline CDR1 is SGHRS and CDR2 is YFSETQ. This CDR3 is CASSSQGTYGYTF. In DNA, the CDR3 is TGCGCCAGCAGCTCACAGGGGACCTATGGCTACACCTTC.

The CDR3 sequence: CASSLELAGGGSEQFF. DNA of the CDR3: TGCGCCAGCAGCTTGGAACTAGCGGGAGGGGGAAGTGAGCAGTTCTTC. The rearrangement links TRBV5-1 to TRBJ2-1; 13 bases fit TRBD2. Germline values: CDR1 SGHRS, CDR2 YFSETQ. The CDR3 runs 16 residues. V shed 0 bases and J 9 bases; nucleotides not matched to a gene: 6.